These 2 T cell receptor beta chains share one sample of origin, sequenced in a study of blood T cell repertoires in COVID-19. TCRdb keeps only in-frame clones here, not all; method: immunoSEQ multiplex PCR. Seen here are just under 350,000 clones, around 87% observed once, and the top ten hold about 6%. Sequencing used peripheral blood. All receptors come from a woman in her forties or fifties with COVID-19, enrolled during active disease.

The gene calls are TRBV12-5 and TRBJ2-3, with D tentatively TRBD1 (5 bases). Trimming shortened V by 1 base and J by 8 bases, and 7 bases separated the two germline ends. Per the germline V gene, CDR1 is LGHNT and CDR2 is FRNRAP. The CDR3 is 12 amino acids. The CDR3 DNA sequence: TGTGCTAGTGGTTTGGAGGGGTTTACGCAGTATTTT. Protein: CASGLEGFTQYF.

The chain is built from TRBV29-1 and TRBJ2-7; D perhaps matches TRBD2 (6 bases). Trimming shortened V by 8 bases and J by 1 base, and 15 bases separated the two germline ends. Germline CDR1 is SQVTM and CDR2 is ANQGSEA. This CDR3 comprises 13 residues. The CDR3 is CSYRDGTSYEQYF. The DNA for the CDR3 is TGCAGCTACCGGGACGGGACTTCCTACGAGCAGTACTTC.